A selection of T cell receptor beta chains follows, all from one sample in a study of blood T cell repertoires in COVID-19. Method: immunoSEQ multiplex PCR; TCRdb's copy keeps in-frame clones and lacks some. The data show just under 350,000 clones, around nine tenths seen once. The material sequenced was peripheral blood. These receptors were collected from a young woman who had recovered from COVID-19. Each CDR3 is given without its conserved first and last residue.

V gene: TRBV6-2/TRBV6-3; J gene: TRBJ2-1; CDR3 protein: ASSQGTSGKHYNEQF
V gene: TRBV9; J gene: TRBJ2-1; CDR3 protein: ASTLQGLAGEEQF
V gene: TRBV4-1; J gene: TRBJ1-2; CDR3 protein: ASSQPGTSSYGYT
V gene: TRBV2; J gene: TRBJ1-1; CDR3 protein: ASSGQGTEAF
V gene: TRBV5-6; J gene: TRBJ1-6; CDR3 protein: ASRTGTGAGSPLH
V gene: TRBV6-5; J gene: TRBJ2-5; CDR3 protein: ASSSGLAGGEETQY
V gene: TRBV11-2; J gene: TRBJ2-2; CDR3 protein: ASSTTGTRRTGELF
V gene: TRBV9; J gene: TRBJ1-1; CDR3 protein: ASSPRDSLRNTEAF
V gene: TRBV6-2/TRBV6-3; J gene: TRBJ2-3; CDR3 protein: ASSERTSGITDTQY
V gene: TRBV15; J gene: TRBJ1-2; CDR3 protein: ATSIIPGQGISGYT
V gene: TRBV6-4; J gene: TRBJ2-1; CDR3 protein: ASSVSGSGYNEQF
V gene: TRBV5-1; J gene: TRBJ2-1; CDR3 protein: ASSQSETLAGSNEQF
V gene: TRBV9; J gene: TRBJ2-4; CDR3 protein: ASSPWTSGANIQY
V gene: TRBV29-1; J gene: TRBJ1-1; CDR3 protein: SAAPGNTEAF
V gene: TRBV3-1/TRBV3-2; J gene: TRBJ2-1; CDR3 protein: ASSQDGTSGVNEQF
V gene: TRBV9; J gene: TRBJ1-2; CDR3 protein: ASSDTRQGEVYGYT
V gene: TRBV18; J gene: TRBJ2-2; CDR3 protein: ASSPPRGNTGELF
V gene: TRBV3-1/TRBV3-2; J gene: TRBJ1-3; CDR3 protein: ASSSGVNTIY
V gene: TRBV10-1; J gene: TRBJ2-3; CDR3 protein: ASQSGQRATDTQY
V gene: TRBV4-1; J gene: TRBJ2-3; CDR3 protein: ASSQDWGGRGSDTQY
V gene: TRBV5-4; J gene: TRBJ1-2; CDR3 protein: ASSSTGGVYGYT
V gene: TRBV7-9; J gene: TRBJ1-1; CDR3 protein: ASSALQGLNTEAF
V gene: TRBV20-1; J gene: TRBJ1-1; CDR3 protein: SASSVQNTEAF
V gene: TRBV24-1; J gene: TRBJ1-3; CDR3 protein: ATSDTRYGNTIY
V gene: TRBV10-2; J gene: TRBJ2-3; CDR3 protein: ASSESRSTDTQY
V gene: TRBV19; J gene: TRBJ1-1; CDR3 protein: ASSIPWQGVAEAF
V gene: TRBV9; J gene: TRBJ2-3; CDR3 protein: ASSVAGVAGIPDTQY
V gene: TRBV5-1; J gene: TRBJ1-6; CDR3 protein: ASSLDTARGSPLH
V gene: TRBV7-8; J gene: TRBJ2-2; CDR3 protein: ASRLDWNTGELF
V gene: TRBV18; J gene: TRBJ1-5; CDR3 protein: ASSPEGASNQPQH
V gene: TRBV2; J gene: TRBJ1-6; CDR3 protein: ASRTGGSPLH
V gene: TRBV11-3; J gene: TRBJ2-3; CDR3 protein: ASTTRRGATDTQY
V gene: TRBV21-1; J gene: TRBJ2-3; CDR3 protein: ASRPQTGGTSTDTQY